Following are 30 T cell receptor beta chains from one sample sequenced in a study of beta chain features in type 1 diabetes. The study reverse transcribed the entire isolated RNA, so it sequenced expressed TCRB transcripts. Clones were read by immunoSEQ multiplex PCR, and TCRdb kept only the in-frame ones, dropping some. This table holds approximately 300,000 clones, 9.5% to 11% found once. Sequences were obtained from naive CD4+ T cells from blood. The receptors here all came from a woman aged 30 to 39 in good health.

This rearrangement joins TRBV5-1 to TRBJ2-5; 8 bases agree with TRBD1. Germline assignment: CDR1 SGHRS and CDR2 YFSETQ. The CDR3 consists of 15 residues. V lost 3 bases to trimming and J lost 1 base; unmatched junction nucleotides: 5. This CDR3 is CASSSQGEAQETQYF. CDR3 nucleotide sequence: TGCGCCAGCAGCTCACAGGGGGAGGCCCAAGAGACCCAGTACTTC.

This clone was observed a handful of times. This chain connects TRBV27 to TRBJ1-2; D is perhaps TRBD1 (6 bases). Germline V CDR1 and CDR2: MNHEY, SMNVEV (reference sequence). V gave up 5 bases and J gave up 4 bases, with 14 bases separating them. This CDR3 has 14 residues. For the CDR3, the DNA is TGTGCCAGCAGTCCAAACAGGGACCTCTATGGCTACACCTTC. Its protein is CASSPNRDLYGYTF.

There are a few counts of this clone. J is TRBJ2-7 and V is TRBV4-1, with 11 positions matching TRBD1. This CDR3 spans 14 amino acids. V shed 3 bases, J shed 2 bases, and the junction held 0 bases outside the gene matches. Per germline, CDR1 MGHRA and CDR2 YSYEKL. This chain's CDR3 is CASSQGQGAYEQYF. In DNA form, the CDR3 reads TGCGCCAGCAGCCAGGGACAGGGGGCCTACGAGCAGTACTTC.

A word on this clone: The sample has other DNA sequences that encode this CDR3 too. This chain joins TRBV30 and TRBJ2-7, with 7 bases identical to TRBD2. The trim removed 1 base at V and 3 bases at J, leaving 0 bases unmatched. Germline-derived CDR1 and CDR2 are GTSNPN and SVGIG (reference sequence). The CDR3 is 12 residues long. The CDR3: CAWSGGGYEQYF. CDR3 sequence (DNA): TGTGCCTGGAGTGGCGGGGGCTACGAGCAGTACTTC.

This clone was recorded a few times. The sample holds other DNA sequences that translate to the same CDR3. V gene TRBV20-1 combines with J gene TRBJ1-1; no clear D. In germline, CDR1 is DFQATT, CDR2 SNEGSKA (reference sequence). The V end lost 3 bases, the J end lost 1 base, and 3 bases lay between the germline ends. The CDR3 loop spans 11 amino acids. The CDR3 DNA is TGCAGTGCTAGCGGGAACACTGAAGCTTTCTTT. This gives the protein CSASGNTEAFF.

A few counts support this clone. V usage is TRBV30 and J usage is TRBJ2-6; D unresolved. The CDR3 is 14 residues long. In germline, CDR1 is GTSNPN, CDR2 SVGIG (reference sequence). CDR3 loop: CAFPSTSGANVLTF. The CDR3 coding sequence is TGTGCATTTCCCTCTACGTCTGGGGCCAACGTCCTGACTTTC.

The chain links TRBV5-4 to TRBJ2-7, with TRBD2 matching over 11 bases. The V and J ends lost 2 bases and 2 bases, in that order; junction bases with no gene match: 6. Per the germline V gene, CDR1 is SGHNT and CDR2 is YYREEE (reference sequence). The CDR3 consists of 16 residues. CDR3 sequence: CASSFVAGGGPYEQYF. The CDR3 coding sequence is TGTGCCAGCAGCTTCGTAGCGGGAGGGGGACCCTACGAGCAGTACTTC.

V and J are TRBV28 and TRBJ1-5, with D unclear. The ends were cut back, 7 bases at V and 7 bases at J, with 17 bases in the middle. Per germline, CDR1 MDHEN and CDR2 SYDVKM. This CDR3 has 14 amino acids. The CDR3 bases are TGTGCCAGCAACTCGGAAGACTGGCGCCAGCCCCAGCATTTT. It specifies CASNSEDWRQPQHF. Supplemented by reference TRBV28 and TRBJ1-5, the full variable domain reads DVKVTQSSRYLVKRTGEKVFLECVQDMDHENMFWYRQDPGLGLRLIYFSYDVKMKEKGDIPEGYSVSREKKERFSLILESASTNQTSMYLCASNSEDWRQPQHFGDGTRLSIL.

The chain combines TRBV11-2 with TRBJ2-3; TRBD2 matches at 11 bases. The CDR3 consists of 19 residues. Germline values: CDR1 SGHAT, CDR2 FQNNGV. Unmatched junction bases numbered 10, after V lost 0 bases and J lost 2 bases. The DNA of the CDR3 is TGTGCCAGCAGCTTAGATGGGACTAGCGGCGCGATTTCCACAGATACGCAGTATTTT. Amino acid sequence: CASSLDGTSGAISTDTQYF.

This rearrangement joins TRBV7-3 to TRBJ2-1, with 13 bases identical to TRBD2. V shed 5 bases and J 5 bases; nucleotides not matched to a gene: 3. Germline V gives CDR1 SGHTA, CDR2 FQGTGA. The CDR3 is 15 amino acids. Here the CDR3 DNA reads TGTGCCAGCAGCAGAGGGACTAGCGGGAACAATGAGCAGTTCTTC. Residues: CASSRGTSGNNEQFF.

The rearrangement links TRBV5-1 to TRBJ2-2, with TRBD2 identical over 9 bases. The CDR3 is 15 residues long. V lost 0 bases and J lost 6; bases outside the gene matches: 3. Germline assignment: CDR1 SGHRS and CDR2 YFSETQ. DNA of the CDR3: TGCGCCAGCAGCTTGGCGGGACTAGCATCCGGGGAGCTGTTTTTT. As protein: CASSLAGLASGELFF.

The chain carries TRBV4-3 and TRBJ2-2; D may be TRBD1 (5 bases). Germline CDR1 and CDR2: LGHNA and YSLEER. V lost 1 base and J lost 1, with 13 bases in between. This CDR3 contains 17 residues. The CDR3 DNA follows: TGCGCCAGCAGCCAAGTTTTGTGGCAGGGGAACACCGGGGAGCTGTTTTTT. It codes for CASSQVLWQGNTGELFF.

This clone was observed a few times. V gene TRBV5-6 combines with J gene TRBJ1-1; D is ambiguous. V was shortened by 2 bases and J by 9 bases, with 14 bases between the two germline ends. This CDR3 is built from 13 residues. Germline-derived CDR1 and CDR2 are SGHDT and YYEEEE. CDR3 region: CASSLFAGSKAFF. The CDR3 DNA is TGTGCCAGCAGCTTATTCGCGGGGTCGAAAGCTTTCTTT.

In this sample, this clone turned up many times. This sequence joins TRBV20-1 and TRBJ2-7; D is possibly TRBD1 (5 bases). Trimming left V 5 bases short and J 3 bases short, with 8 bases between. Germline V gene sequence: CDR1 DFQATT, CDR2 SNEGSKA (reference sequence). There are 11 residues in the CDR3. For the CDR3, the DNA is TGCAGTGCTGGACAAGTCTACGAGCAGTACTTC. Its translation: CSAGQVYEQYF.

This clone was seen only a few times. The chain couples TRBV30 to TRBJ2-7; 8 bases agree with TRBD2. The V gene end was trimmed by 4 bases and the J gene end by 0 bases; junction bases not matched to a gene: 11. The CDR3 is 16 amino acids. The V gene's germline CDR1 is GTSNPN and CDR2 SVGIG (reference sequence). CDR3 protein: CAWTLGGGKSSYEQYF. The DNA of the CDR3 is TGTGCCTGGACCCTGGGCGGGGGGAAGAGCTCCTACGAGCAGTACTTC. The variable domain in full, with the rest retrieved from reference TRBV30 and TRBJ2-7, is SQTIHQWPATLVQPVGSPLSLECTVEGTSNPNLYWYRQAAGRGLQLLFYSVGIGQISSEVPQNLSASRPQDRQFILSSKKLLLSDSGFYLCAWTLGGGKSSYEQYFGPGTRLTVT.

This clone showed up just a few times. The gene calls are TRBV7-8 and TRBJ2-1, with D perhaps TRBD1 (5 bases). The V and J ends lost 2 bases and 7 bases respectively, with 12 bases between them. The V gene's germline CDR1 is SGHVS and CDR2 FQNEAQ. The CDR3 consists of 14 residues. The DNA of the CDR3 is TGTGCCAGCAGCTTAAGACAGTTGGGGAATGAGCAGTTCTTC. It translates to CASSLRQLGNEQFF.

The CDR3 DNA sequence: TGTGCCAGCAGCTTAGGGGCGGGAGCGGGTAATGAGCAGTTCTTC. This encodes CASSLGAGAGNEQFF. The chain uses TRBV7-6 and TRBJ2-1; 7 positions agree with TRBD2. This CDR3 is 15 amino acids long. The V gene's germline CDR1 is SGHVS and CDR2 FNYEAQ. Trimming removed 1 base from V and 7 bases from J; junction bases left unmatched: 7.

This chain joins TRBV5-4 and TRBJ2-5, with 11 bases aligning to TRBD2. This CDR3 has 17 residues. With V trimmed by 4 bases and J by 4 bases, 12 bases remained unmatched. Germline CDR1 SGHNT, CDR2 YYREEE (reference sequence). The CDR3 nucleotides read TGTGCCAGCAGCCCAAGAGGGCTAGCGGGAGGTATAGAGACCCAGTACTTC. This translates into CASSPRGLAGGIETQYF.

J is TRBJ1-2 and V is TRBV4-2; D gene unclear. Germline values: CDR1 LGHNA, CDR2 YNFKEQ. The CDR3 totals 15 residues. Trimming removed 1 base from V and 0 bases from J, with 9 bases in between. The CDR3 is CASSQAAASNYGYTF. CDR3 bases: TGTGCCAGCAGCCAAGCTGCTGCGTCTAACTATGGCTACACCTTC.

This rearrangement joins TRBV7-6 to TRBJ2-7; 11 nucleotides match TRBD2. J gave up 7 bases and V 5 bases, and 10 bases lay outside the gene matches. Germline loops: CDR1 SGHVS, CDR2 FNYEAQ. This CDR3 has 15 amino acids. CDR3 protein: CASSPTSGKGGEQYF. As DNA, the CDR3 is TGTGCCAGCAGCCCGACTAGCGGGAAGGGCGGTGAGCAGTACTTC.

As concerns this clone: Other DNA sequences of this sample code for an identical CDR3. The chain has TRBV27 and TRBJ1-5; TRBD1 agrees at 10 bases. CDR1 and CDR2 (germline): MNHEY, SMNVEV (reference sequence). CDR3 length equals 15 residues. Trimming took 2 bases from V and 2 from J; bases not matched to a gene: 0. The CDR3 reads CASSLGTGGNQPQHF. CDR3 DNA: TGTGCCAGCAGTTTAGGGACAGGGGGCAATCAGCCCCAGCATTTT.

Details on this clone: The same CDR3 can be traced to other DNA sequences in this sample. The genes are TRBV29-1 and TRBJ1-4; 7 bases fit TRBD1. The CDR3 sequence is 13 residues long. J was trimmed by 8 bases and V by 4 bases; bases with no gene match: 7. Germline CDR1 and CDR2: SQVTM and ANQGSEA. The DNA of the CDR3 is TGCAGCGTTGCACGGACAGGTGGCGAAAAACTGTTTTTT. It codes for CSVARTGGEKLFF.

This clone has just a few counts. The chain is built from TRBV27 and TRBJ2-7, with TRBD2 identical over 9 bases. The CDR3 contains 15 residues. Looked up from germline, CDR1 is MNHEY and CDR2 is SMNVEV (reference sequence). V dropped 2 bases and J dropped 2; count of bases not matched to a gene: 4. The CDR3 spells CASSLGSSGAYEQYF. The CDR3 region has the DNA TGTGCCAGCAGTTTAGGGTCTAGCGGGGCCTACGAGCAGTACTTC.

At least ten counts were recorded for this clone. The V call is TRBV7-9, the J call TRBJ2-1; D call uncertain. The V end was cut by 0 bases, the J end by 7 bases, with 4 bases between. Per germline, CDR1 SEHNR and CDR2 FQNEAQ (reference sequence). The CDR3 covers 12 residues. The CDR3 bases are TGTGCCAGCAGCTTAGCTGCGAATGAGCAGTTCTTC. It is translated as CASSLAANEQFF.

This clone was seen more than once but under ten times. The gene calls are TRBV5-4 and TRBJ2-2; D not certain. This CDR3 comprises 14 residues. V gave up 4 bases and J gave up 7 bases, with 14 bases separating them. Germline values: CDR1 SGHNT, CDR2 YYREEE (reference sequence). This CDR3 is CASSQESANGELFF. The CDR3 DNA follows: TGTGCCAGCAGCCAAGAATCAGCGAACGGGGAGCTGTTTTTT. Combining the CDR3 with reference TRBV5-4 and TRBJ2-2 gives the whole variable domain ETGVTQSPTHLIKTRGQQVTLRCSSQSGHNTVSWYQQALGQGPQFIFQYYREEENGRGNFPPRFSGLQFPNYSSELNVNALELDDSALYLCASSQESANGELFFGEGSRLTVL.

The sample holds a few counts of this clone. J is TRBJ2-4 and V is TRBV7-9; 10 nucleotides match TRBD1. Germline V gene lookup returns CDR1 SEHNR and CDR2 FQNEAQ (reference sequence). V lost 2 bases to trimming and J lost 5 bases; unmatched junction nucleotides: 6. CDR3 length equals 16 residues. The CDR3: CASSLKGGQGENIQYF. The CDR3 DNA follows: TGTGCCAGCAGCTTAAAAGGAGGACAGGGGGAAAACATTCAGTACTTC.

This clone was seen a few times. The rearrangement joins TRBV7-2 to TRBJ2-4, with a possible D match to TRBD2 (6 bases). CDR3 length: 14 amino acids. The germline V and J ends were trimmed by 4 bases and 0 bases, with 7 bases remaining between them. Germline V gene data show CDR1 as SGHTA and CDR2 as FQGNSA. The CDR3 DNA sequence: TGTGCCAGCAGCTCGGGACTAGCCAAAAACATTCAGTACTTC. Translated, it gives CASSSGLAKNIQYF.

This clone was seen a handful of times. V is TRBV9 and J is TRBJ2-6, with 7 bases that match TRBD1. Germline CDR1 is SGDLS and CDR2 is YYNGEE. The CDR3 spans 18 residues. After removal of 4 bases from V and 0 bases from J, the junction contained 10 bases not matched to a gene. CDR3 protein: CASSNTGQDFSGANVLTF. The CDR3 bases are TGTGCCAGCAGCAATACCGGACAGGACTTCTCTGGGGCCAACGTCCTGACTTTC. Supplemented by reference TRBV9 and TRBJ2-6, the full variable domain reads DSGVTQTPKHLITATGQRVTLRCSPRSGDLSVYWYQQSLDQGLQFLIQYYNGEERAKGNILERFSAQQFPDLHSELNLSSLELGDSALYFCASSNTGQDFSGANVLTFGAGSRLTVL.

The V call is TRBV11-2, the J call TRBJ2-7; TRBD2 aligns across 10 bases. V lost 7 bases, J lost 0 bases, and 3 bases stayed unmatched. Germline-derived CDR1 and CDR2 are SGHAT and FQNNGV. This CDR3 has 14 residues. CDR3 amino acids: CASKIAGGSYEQYF. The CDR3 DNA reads TGTGCCAGCAAAATAGCGGGAGGCTCCTACGAGCAGTACTTC.

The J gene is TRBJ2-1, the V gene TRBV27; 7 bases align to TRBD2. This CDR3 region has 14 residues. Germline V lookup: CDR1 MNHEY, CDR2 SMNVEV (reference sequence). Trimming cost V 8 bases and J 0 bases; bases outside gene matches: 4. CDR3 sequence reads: CASGAGSSYNEQFF. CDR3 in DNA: TGTGCCAGCGGAGCGGGAAGCTCCTACAATGAGCAGTTCTTC.